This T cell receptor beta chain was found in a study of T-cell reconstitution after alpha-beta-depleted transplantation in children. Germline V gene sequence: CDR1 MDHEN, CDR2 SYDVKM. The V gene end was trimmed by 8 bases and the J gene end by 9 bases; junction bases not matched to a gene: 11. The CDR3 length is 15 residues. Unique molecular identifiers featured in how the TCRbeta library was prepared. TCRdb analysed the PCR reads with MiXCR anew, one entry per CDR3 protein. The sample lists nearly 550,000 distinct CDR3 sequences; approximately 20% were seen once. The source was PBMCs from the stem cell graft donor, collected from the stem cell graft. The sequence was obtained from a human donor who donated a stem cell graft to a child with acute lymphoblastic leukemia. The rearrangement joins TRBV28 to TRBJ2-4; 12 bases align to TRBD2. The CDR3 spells CASGLAGGLASIQYF. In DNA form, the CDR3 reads TGTGCCAGCGGGCTAGCGGGAGGGCTTGCAAGCATTCAGTACTTC.